This entry lists 20 T cell receptor beta chains sequenced from one sample in a study of blood T cell repertoires in COVID-19 (dated by TCRdb to about 2020). The protocol used for the library was the immunoSEQ multiplex PCR assay. TCRdb holds this immuneACCESS table with in-frame rearrangements only. Some clones are missing; in checked studies, unresolved V genes explain under half, and the rest has no known cause. The sample table shows around 200,000 clones, and roughly 85% are seen once. The biggest ten clones account for roughly 5% of the sample. The specimen sequenced was peripheral blood. These TCRs come from a woman at least 80 years old with acute or convalescent COVID-19.

This clone was seen a single time. The chain combines TRBV29-1 with TRBJ2-7, with D maybe TRBD2 (5 bases). V lost 6 bases and J lost 1, with 16 bases in between. This CDR3 has 14 amino acids. The germline V gene encodes CDR1 SQVTM and CDR2 ANQGSEA. The CDR3 is CSVSPHGLSYEQYF. In nucleotides, the CDR3 is TGCAGCGTGAGCCCCCATGGACTGTCCTACGAGCAGTACTTC.

V and J are TRBV6-5 and TRBJ2-5, with D possibly matching TRBD1 (5 bases). V was pared by 8 bases and J by 0 bases, with 10 bases between. The CDR3 runs 13 residues. CDR1 is MNHEY, CDR2 SVGAGI, per germline. The chain's CDR3 is CASRRQHQETQYF. The CDR3 region has the DNA TGTGCCAGCCGACGACAGCACCAAGAGACCCAGTACTTC.

V gene TRBV6-1 combines with J gene TRBJ2-1, with TRBD2 matching 13 bases. V lost 4 bases and J lost 6; bases outside the gene matches: 6. Germline V gene sequence: CDR1 MNHNS, CDR2 SASEGT. This CDR3 has 16 amino acids. CDR3 coding DNA: TGTGCCAGCAGTGGTAGACTAGCGGGAGGTTTCAATGAGCAGTTCTTC. It yields the protein CASSGRLAGGFNEQFF.

The chain combines TRBV5-1 with TRBJ2-3; 8 bases map to TRBD1. The CDR3 runs 14 residues. In germline, CDR1 is SGHRS, CDR2 YFSETQ. The J segment lost 6 bases and the V segment lost 1 base, leaving 4 bases of the junction unmatched. CDR3 in amino acids: CASSLSTGVDTQYF. The CDR3 DNA is TGCGCCAGCAGCTTGTCGACAGGGGTGGATACGCAGTATTTT.

This chain connects TRBV5-3 to TRBJ2-7; possible D gene TRBD1, 6 bases. TRBV5-3 is recorded as an ORF, its role being uncertain. The CDR3 spans 16 residues. V gave up 0 bases and J gave up 5 bases, with 18 bases separating them. The CDR3 DNA reads as TGTGCCAGAAGCTTGGGGGGAACAGGGCGTTGCAACGAGCAGTACTTC. It encodes CARSLGGTGRCNEQYF.

The chain employs TRBV7-2 and TRBJ2-5; 7 bases line up with TRBD2. This CDR3 is built from 15 residues. The germline CDR1 and CDR2 sequences are SGHTA and FQGNSA. Trimming removed 3 bases from V and 4 bases from J; junction bases left unmatched: 8. CDR3 DNA: TGTGCCAGCAGCTTCGAGGGAGGGCCTAGAGAGACCCAGTACTTC. Protein: CASSFEGGPRETQYF.

The chain employs TRBV5-1 and TRBJ1-1; D might be TRBD1 (6 bases). The germline CDR1 and CDR2 sequences are SGHRS and YFSETQ. CDR3 size: 16 residues. The V end lost 1 base, the J end lost 1 base, and 14 bases lay between the germline ends. In nucleotides, the CDR3 is TGCGCCAGCAGCTTGCAGTGGGGGCTCCCGAACACTGAAGCTTTCTTT. Its translation: CASSLQWGLPNTEAFF.

The genes are TRBV19 and TRBJ2-1, with D perhaps matching TRBD1 (5 bases). Trimming removed 5 bases at V and 8 bases at J, with 16 bases between. The CDR3 runs 14 residues. CDR1 LNHDA and CDR2 SQIVND come from the germline V gene (reference sequence). In DNA form, the CDR3 reads TGTGCCAGTAGTCCCCTTTGGACATGGGATGAGCAGTTCTTC. It codes for CASSPLWTWDEQFF.

The chain is built from TRBV18 and TRBJ2-1; perhaps TRBD2 as D (6 bases). Between the trimmed V and J ends, which lost 1 base and 6 bases, there was a span of 10 bases. Germline CDR1 and CDR2: KGHSH and LQKENI. The CDR3 length is 14 residues. The CDR3 reads CASSPLASVNEQFF. The CDR3 DNA sequence: TGTGCCAGCTCACCACTGGCTAGCGTCAATGAGCAGTTCTTC.

V gene TRBV6-6 combines with J gene TRBJ1-2; 9 bases fit TRBD1. In germline, CDR1 is MNHNY, CDR2 SVGAGI (reference sequence). Germline trimming cut 4 bases from V and 6 bases from J; bases unmatched to any gene: 3. The CDR3 extends over 13 amino acids. The CDR3 DNA is TGTGCCAGCAGTTCCAGGACAGGGGATGGCTACACCTTC. Translated: CASSSRTGDGYTF.

The rearrangement links TRBV30 to TRBJ1-1; 7 bases map to TRBD1. CDR3 length equals 13 residues. CDR1 and CDR2 from the germline V gene are GTSNPN and SVGIG (reference sequence). V lost 4 bases, J lost 4 bases, and 6 bases stayed unmatched. CDR3 nucleotides: TGTGCCTGGATTCCCAGGGACAGCACTGAAGCTTTCTTT. It translates to CAWIPRDSTEAFF.

The chain's CDR3 is CASSQILRLAGGGEQFF. CDR3 in DNA: TGTGCCAGCAGCCAAATACTACGACTAGCGGGAGGAGGTGAGCAGTTCTTC. This chain links TRBV3-1 (or the pseudogene TRBV3-2) with TRBJ2-1, with 13 bases aligning to TRBD2. CDR3 length: 17 amino acids. The germline V gene has CDR1 LGHDT and CDR2 YNNKEL (reference sequence). J gave up 9 bases and V 2 bases, and 10 bases lay outside the gene matches.

The CDR3 sequence: CASRSTGTGYYEQYF. The CDR3 DNA reads TGCGCCAGCAGAAGTACCGGGACAGGGTACTACGAGCAGTACTTC. This rearrangement joins TRBV10-1 to TRBJ2-7, with TRBD1 matching 9 bases. V trimming: 6 bases; J trimming: 3 bases; junction bases outside the gene matches: 9. In germline, CDR1 is WNHNN, CDR2 SYGVQD (reference sequence). The CDR3 covers 15 residues.

The chain couples TRBV2 to TRBJ1-1; TRBD1 agrees at 7 bases. The CDR3 extends over 14 amino acids. Losses at the gene ends were 6 bases for V and 4 bases for J; bases not matched to a gene: 8. From germline, CDR1 is SNHLY and CDR2 FYNNEI. In DNA form, the CDR3 reads TGTGCCAGCAGCCACAGGGGTAGGAGCACTGAAGCTTTCTTT. Residues: CASSHRGRSTEAFF.

This rearrangement joins TRBV5-4 to TRBJ1-1, with D unclear. Trimming stripped 4 bases from V and 2 bases from J, with 12 bases between. The CDR3 spans 14 residues. Germline V CDR1 and CDR2: SGHNT, YYREEE (reference sequence). In DNA form, the CDR3 reads TGTGCCAGCAGCCTTCGAACAGCAAACACTGAAGCTTTCTTT. Translation: CASSLRTANTEAFF.

This chain links TRBV7-9 with TRBJ2-3, with TRBD2 identical over 10 bases. In germline, CDR1 is SEHNR, CDR2 FQNEAQ (reference sequence). The CDR3 length is 16 residues. V shed 1 base, J shed 2 bases, and the junction held 3 bases outside the gene matches. The CDR3: CASSLVGTSDTDTQYF. The CDR3 bases are TGTGCCAGCAGCTTAGTGGGGACTAGCGACACAGATACGCAGTATTTT.

The chain links TRBV9 to TRBJ2-3, with TRBD1 matching 7 bases. The CDR3 has 16 amino acids. Germline-derived CDR1 and CDR2 are SGDLS and YYNGEE. V dropped 3 bases and J dropped 0; count of bases not matched to a gene: 7. CDR3 residues: CASSATPGQSTDTQYF. Written as DNA, the CDR3 is TGTGCCAGCAGCGCAACTCCGGGACAGAGCACAGATACGCAGTATTTT.

To note about this clone: This sample includes further DNA sequences coding for the same CDR3. The genes are TRBV19 and TRBJ2-1; D uncertain. The CDR3 length is 12 residues. CDR1 is LNHDA and CDR2 is SQIVND in the germline V gene (reference sequence). The V and J ends lost 3 bases and 9 bases respectively, with 9 bases between them. The CDR3 DNA is TGTGCCAGTAGTATTCTAAGGAGTGAGCAGTTCTTC. Protein product: CASSILRSEQFF.

The V gene is TRBV19, the J gene TRBJ1-2; 7 bases line up with TRBD1. The germline V gene has CDR1 LNHDA and CDR2 SQIVND (reference sequence). V was pared by 7 bases and J by 1 base, with 9 bases of the junction left unmatched. CDR3 length: 15 residues. The CDR3 DNA is TGTGCCAGTAAAGGGACAGACGCACTTAACTATGGCTACACCTTC. Protein sequence: CASKGTDALNYGYTF.

V gene TRBV11-3 combines with J gene TRBJ2-1, with a possible D match to TRBD1 (6 bases). V was cut by 1 base and J by 9 bases, with 13 bases left in between. This CDR3 is built from 14 residues. CDR1 and CDR2 from the germline V gene are SGHNT and YENEEA. In DNA form, the CDR3 reads TGTGCCAGCAGCTTAGGTGGGACAAGGTTTGAGCAGTTCTTC. Protein product: CASSLGGTRFEQFF.